This TCR beta chain appears in the sequencing data of a study of cytomegalovirus exposure and HLA in healthy donors. Whole-study results and caveats: Later findings reportedly placed an Asian-associated ancestry cluster below the roughly 660-donor mean for N-insertions.

The study ran its PCR with 60 Vbeta and 13 Jbeta primers. Some clones are missing from TCRdb's copy, which holds only in-frame ones; the method was immunoSEQ multiplex PCR. Of around 130,000 clones in the sample, around 81% are singletons; the top ten hold 1.8%. The CDR3 is made up of 16 amino acids. Germline V lookup: CDR1 LGHNA, CDR2 YNFKEQ. With 1 base removed from V and 5 bases from J, the gap between germline ends came to 14 bases. Details on this clone: Its antigen remains unknown.

Sequencing used PBMCs. The chain links TRBV4-2 to TRBJ2-2; maybe TRBD2 (7 bases). This TCR was recovered from a woman in her forties or fifties in good health and CMV-seronegative. The CDR3 nucleotides are TGTGCCAGCAGCCAAGCGGGGGGCCTGGGGACCGGGGAGCTGTTTTTT. It yields the protein CASSQAGGLGTGELFF.